This T cell receptor (beta chain) was found in a study of read filtering for tumor transcriptome and immune sequencing. Study at large: DNase treatment preceded whole-transcriptome library preparation. Notes on the study in general: The CD138-negative fraction was mixed bone marrow immune cells, not pure T cells. Correlation between methods rose after single-read clonotypes were removed. RNA-seq captured clonotypes less deeply and reliably than IR-seq.

Ten or more counts support this clonotype. No antigen is known for it. From around 440 ng of RNA, a library with molecular barcoded alpha/delta and beta/gamma adaptors was made. TCRdb fed the reads into MiXCR, producing one record per CDR3 protein. The sample lists around 48,000 distinct CDR3 sequences, roughly 19% occurring once. The specimen was a population of CD138-negative cells sorted from bone marrow. The TCR sequence derives from a donor at least 40 years old with multiple myeloma.

The chain's CDR3 is CASSTPGTSGDTQYF. DNA of the CDR3: TGTGCCAGCAGTACTCCGGGGACTAGCGGGGATACGCAGTATTTT. This rearrangement joins TRBV12-3 or TRBV12-4 to TRBJ2-3; 12 positions agree with TRBD2. The CDR3 length is 15 residues. V gave up 5 bases and J gave up 6 bases; unmatched junction bases: 6.